This T cell receptor (beta chain) was profiled in a study of blood T cell repertoires in COVID-19 (TCRdb year 2020). Concerning the study at large: Samples covering the acute and convalescent phases of COVID-19 were provided by collaborators in the United States, Italy and Spain. The dataset comprised deeply sampled blood TCRbeta repertoires from subjects exposed to, actively infected with, or recovered from COVID-19. The repertoires were released in a freely available public database meant as a resource for research on the immune response to SARS-CoV-2. Where available, HLA class I and class II types were obtained from metadata supplied by the sample provider rather than from assay-based typing. The sample metadata nearly always contained a de-identified subject ID, COVID-19 status, age in years and sex. The material from the prospective study consisted of cDNA or gDNA derived from T cells, B-cell-depleted T cells, or PBMCs. The samples were drawn from the first 160 participants of the ongoing ImmuneRACE study and from roughly 1,300 subjects provided by 6 global collaborators. The paper as a whole reports these results and caveats: The quantity of clinical and demographic metadata differed by source and by participant and was supplied without curation.

The immunoSEQ Assay, a bias-controlled multiplex PCR, was used to amplify TCRbeta CDR3 regions from genomic DNA. The study's own analysis went as follows. The number of nucleated cells in each sample was estimated from the amplification of reference gene primers within the assay. Sequence reads were collapsed and filtered to measure the absolute abundance of every unique TCRbeta CDR3 rearrangement. Productive Simpson clonality was computed per sample as the square root of Simpson's diversity index over productive rearrangements. The clones in this table, taken by TCRdb from immuneACCESS, are in-frame only. Not every clone is retained; where verified, under half of the shortfall comes from an unresolved V gene, and the cause of the rest is unknown. V and J calls and clone size come straight from that table; D and trimming were deduced from the DNA. The sample has 280,000 or so clones on record, about nine tenths of them singletons. The ten biggest clones cover under 3.5% of the sample.

Participants in the prospective study were enrolled through a virtual design, were aged about 18 to 90 years, and lived in some 24 United States geographic areas. In the prospective study, cohorts were assigned on the basis of participant-reported clinical history obtained from a screening survey and a study questionnaire. Exposed participants were defined as having been in contact with someone with a PCR-confirmed or clinician-diagnosed COVID-19 case within 2 weeks of study entry. In the prospective study, whole blood, serum and a nasopharyngeal or oropharyngeal swab were collected from each participant by mobile phlebotomists. Additional blood draws and questionnaires over an approximately 2-month period could optionally be provided by prospective study participants. Blood samples from the prospective study were shipped frozen or at room temperature prior to DNA extraction. On this clone itself: The antigen it binds to is not known. Per-base qualities were not stored, and no clone one base away is much larger.

The germline V gene (reference sequence) provides CDR1 LNHDA and CDR2 SQIVND. The CDR3 starts with the cysteine, ends with the phenylalanine, and has 17 residues. Only CDR3 DNA remains: 51 bases, in frame from the first base. Relative to germline, V is 2 bases shorter and J is 9 bases shorter, with 20 bases between their ends. The sequence derives from a woman between 50 and 59 years old who had been exposed to COVID-19. The sequence is built from TRBV19 and TRBJ1-6; no D gene can be assigned with confidence. Sequencing was carried out using PBMCs or T cells enriched from blood (not recorded which). The CDR3 protein sequence reads: CASSISARGVIGSPLHF. The sequenced DNA is TGTGCCAGTAGTATATCGGCCCGGGGAGTAATCGGTTCACCCCTCCACTTT.